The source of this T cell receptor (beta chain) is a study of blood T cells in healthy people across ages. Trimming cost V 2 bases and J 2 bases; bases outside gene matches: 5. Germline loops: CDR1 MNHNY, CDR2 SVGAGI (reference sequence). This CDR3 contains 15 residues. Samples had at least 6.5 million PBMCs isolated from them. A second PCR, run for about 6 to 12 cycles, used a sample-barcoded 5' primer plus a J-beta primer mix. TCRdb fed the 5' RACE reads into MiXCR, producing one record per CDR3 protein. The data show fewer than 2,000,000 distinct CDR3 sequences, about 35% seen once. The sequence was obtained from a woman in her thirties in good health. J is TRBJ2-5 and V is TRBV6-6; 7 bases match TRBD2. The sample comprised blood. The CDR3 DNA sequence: TGTGCCAGCAGTTACGGGGTGGGGGGGCAAGAGACCCAGTACTTC. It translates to CASSYGVGGQETQYF.